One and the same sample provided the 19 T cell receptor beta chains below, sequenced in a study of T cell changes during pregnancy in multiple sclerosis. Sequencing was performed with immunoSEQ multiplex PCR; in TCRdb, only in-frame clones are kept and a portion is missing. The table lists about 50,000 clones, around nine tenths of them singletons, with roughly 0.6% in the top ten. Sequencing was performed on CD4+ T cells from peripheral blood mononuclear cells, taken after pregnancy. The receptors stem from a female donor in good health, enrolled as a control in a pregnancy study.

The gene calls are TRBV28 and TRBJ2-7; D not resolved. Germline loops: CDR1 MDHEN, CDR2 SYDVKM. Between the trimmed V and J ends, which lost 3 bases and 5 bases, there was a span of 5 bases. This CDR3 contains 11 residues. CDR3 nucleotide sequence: TGTGCCAGCAGTTTGAGGAACGAGCAGTACTTC. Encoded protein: CASSLRNEQYF.

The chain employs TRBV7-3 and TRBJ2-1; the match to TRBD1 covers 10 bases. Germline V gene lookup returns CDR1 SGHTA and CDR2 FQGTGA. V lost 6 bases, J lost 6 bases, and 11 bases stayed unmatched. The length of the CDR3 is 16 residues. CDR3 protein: CASSLRVGQGVNEQFF. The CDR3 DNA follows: TGTGCCAGCAGTCTTAGGGTAGGACAGGGGGTCAATGAGCAGTTCTTC.

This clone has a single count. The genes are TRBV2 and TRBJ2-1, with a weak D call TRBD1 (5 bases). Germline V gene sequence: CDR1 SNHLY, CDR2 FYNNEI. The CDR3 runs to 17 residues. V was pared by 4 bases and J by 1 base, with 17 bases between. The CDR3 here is CASSGLLGVRSYNEQFF. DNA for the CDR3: TGTGCCAGCAGTGGATTGTTAGGGGTGAGATCCTACAATGAGCAGTTCTTC.

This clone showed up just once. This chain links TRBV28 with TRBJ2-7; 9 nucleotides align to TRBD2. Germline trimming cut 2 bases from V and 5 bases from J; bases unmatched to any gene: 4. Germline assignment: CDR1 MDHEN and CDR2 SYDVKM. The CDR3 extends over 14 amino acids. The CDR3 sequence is CASSLSGRRDEQYF. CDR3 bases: TGTGCCAGCAGTTTAAGCGGGAGGAGAGACGAGCAGTACTTC.

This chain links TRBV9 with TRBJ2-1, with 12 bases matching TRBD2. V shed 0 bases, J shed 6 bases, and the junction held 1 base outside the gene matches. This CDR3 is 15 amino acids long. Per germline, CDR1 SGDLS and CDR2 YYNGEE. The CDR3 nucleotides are TGTGCCAGCAGCGTAGGGGGACTAGCGGGCAATGAGCAGTTCTTC. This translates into CASSVGGLAGNEQFF.

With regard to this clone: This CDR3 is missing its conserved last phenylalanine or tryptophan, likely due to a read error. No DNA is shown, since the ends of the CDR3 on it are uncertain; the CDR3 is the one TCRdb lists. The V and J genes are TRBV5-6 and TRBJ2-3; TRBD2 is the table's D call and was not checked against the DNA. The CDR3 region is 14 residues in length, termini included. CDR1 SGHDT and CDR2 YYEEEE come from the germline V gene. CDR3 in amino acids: CASSLGPGTSGPEN.

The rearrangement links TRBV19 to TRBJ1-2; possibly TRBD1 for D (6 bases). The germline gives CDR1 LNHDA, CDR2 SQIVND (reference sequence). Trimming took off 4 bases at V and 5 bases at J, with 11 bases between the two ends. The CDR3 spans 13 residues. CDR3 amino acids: CASSTPQGYGYTF. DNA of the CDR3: TGTGCCAGTAGTACTCCGCAGGGGTATGGCTACACCTTC.

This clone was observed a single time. The CDR3 region has the DNA TGTGCCAGTAGTGATCGGACAGGGGGAAATCAGCCCCAGCATTTT. Its protein product is CASSDRTGGNQPQHF. This chain joins TRBV19 and TRBJ1-5; 10 bases agree with TRBD1. The germline CDR1 and CDR2 sequences are LNHDA and SQIVND (reference sequence). Losses at the gene ends were 5 bases for V and 4 bases for J; bases not matched to a gene: 5. This CDR3 spans 15 amino acids.

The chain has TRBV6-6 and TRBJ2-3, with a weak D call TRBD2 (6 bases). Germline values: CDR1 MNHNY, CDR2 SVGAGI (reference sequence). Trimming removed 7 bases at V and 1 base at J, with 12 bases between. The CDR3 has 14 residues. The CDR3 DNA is TGTGCCAGCACCCTTGCTAGCGGCACAGATACGCAGTATTTT. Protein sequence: CASTLASGTDTQYF.

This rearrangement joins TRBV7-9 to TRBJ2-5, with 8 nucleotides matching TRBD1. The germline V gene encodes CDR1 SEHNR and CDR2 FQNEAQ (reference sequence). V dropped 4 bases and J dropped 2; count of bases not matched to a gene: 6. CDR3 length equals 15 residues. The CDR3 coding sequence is TGTGCCAGCAGCTCGCGGACAGGGAGGCAAGAGACCCAGTACTTC. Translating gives CASSSRTGRQETQYF. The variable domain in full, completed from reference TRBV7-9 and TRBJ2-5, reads DTGVSQNPRHKITKRGQNVTFRCDPISEHNRLYWYRQTLGQGPEFLTYFQNEAQLEKSRLLSDRFSAERPKGSFSTLEIQRTEQGDSAMYLCASSSRTGRQETQYFGPGTRLLVL.

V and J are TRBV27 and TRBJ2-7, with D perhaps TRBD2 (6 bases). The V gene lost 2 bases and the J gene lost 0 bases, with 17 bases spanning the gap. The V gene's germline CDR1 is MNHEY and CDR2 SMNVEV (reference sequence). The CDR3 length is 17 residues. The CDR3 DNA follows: TGTGCCAGCAGTTTAAATTTAGGTAGCGGAAGCTCCTACGAGCAGTACTTC. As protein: CASSLNLGSGSSYEQYF.

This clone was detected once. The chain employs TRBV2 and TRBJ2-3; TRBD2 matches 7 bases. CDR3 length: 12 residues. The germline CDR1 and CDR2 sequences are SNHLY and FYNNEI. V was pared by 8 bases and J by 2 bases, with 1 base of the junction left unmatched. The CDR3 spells CASRGDTDTQYF. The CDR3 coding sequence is TGTGCCAGCCGGGGGGACACAGATACGCAGTATTTT.

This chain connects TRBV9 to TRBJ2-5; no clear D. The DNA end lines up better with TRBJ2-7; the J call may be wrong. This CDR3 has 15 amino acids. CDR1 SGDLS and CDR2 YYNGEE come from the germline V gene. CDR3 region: CASSGSGAPIYEQYF. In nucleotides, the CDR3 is TGTGCCAGCAGCGGTTCCGGAGCCCCTATCTACGAGCAGTACTTC.

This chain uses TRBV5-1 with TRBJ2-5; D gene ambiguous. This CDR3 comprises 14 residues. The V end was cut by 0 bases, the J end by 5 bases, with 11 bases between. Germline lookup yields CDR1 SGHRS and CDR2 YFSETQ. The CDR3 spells CASSLAVAVETQYF. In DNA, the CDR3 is TGCGCCAGCAGCTTGGCAGTAGCCGTGGAGACCCAGTACTTC.

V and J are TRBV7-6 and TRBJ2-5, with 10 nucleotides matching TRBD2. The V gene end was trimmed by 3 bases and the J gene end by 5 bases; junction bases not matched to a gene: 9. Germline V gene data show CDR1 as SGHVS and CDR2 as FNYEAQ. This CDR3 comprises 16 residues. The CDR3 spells CASSLGSGRAGETQYF. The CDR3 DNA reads TGTGCCAGCAGCTTGGGGAGCGGGAGGGCCGGGGAGACCCAGTACTTC.

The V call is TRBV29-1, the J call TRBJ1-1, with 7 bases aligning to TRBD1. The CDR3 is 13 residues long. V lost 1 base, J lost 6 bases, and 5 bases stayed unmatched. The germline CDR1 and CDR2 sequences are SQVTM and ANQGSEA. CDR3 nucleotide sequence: TGCAGCGTTGAAGGAGAGGGGGCTTCTGAAGCTTTCTTT. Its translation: CSVEGEGASEAFF.

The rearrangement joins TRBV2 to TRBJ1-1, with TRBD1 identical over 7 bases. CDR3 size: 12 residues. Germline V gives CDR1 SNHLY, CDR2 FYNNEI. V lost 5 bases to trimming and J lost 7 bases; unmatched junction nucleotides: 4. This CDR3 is CASSRDRFEAFF. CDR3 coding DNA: TGTGCCAGCAGTCGGGACAGATTTGAAGCTTTCTTT.

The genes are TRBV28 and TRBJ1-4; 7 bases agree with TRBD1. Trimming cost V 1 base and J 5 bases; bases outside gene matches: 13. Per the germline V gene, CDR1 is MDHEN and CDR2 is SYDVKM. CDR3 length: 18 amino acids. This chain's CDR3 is CASSLFSWDSGPNEKLFF. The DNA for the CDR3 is TGTGCCAGCAGTTTATTTAGTTGGGACAGCGGGCCGAATGAAAAACTGTTTTTT.

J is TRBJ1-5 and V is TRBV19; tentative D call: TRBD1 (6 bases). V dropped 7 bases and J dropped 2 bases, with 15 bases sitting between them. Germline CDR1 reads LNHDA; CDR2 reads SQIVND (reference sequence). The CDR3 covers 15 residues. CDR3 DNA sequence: TGTGCCAGTATAGGGGGGGCGCGGGGCAATCAGCCCCAGCATTTT. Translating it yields CASIGGARGNQPQHF.